These 27 T cell receptor beta chains were sequenced from one sample in a study of cytomegalovirus exposure and HLA in healthy donors. The PCR employed 60 Vbeta primers together with 13 Jbeta primers. Libraries were prepared by immunoSEQ multiplex PCR; TCRdb keeps only in-frame clonotypes and omits some of them. The repertoire has under 80,000 clones, 75% to 85% of them found once; the top ten carry just over 50%. Sequences were obtained from PBMCs. The receptors were gathered from a middle-aged man in good health and CMV-seropositive.

V and J are TRBV13 and TRBJ2-3, with 8 nucleotides matching TRBD2. Unmatched junction bases numbered 9, after V lost 5 bases and J lost 2 bases. The germline gives CDR1 PRHDT, CDR2 FYEKMQ (reference sequence). CDR3 size: 16 residues. CDR3 region: CASSTVTGGLTDTQYF. The DNA of the CDR3 is TGTGCCAGCAGCACCGTGACGGGAGGGCTCACAGATACGCAGTATTTT.

Only one count was recorded for this clone. The chain carries TRBV29-1 and TRBJ1-1, with 8 bases lining up with TRBD1. This CDR3 is 12 amino acids long. The V and J ends lost 6 bases and 5 bases, in that order; junction bases with no gene match: 5. Germline V lookup: CDR1 SQVTM, CDR2 ANQGSEA. CDR3 residues: CSVDRGKTEAFF. The CDR3 DNA reads as TGCAGCGTAGACAGGGGAAAAACTGAAGCTTTCTTT.

There are a few counts of this clone. V usage is TRBV4-1 and J usage is TRBJ2-2; weak D call: TRBD2 (5 bases). CDR3 length: 17 amino acids. V gave up 1 base and J gave up 1 base, with 13 bases separating them. The germline CDR1 and CDR2 sequences are MGHRA and YSYEKL. The CDR3 bases are TGCGCCAGCAGCCAAGGGATAATAGGACTGAACACCGGGGAGCTGTTTTTT. It yields the protein CASSQGIIGLNTGELFF.

This clone was seen a single time. The rearrangement links TRBV21-1 to TRBJ2-2; the table calls TRBD1, which could not be checked here. TRBV21-1 is designated a pseudogene. The length of the CDR3 is 8 residues. The CDR3 protein is CKNGELFF. The CDR3 nucleotides read TGTAAAAACGGGGAGCTGTTTTTT.

This clone was counted between two and nine times. Different DNA sequences within this sample yield the same CDR3. This chain uses TRBV4-2 with TRBJ2-1; D ambiguous. Trimming stripped 0 bases from V and 3 bases from J, with 15 bases between. Per the germline V gene, CDR1 is LGHNA and CDR2 is YNFKEQ. CDR3 length: 17 residues. The CDR3: CASSQDPIVLIYNEQFF. The CDR3 DNA reads TGTGCCAGCAGCCAAGATCCGATCGTACTCATCTACAATGAGCAGTTCTTC.

CDR3 in amino acids: CARSPRDSQYQPQHF. The CDR3 DNA sequence: TGTGCCAGAAGCCCCCGGGACAGCCAGTATCAGCCCCAGCATTTT. The J gene is TRBJ1-5, the V gene TRBV5-3, with 7 bases fitting TRBD1. TRBV5-3 carries the ORF label, with uncertain function. The trim removed 4 bases at V and 5 bases at J, leaving 9 bases unmatched. CDR3 size: 15 residues.

There are a few counts of this clone. A much larger clone differs by one base, so this may be a read error. This chain joins TRBV10-2 and TRBJ2-7; a possible D gene is TRBD2 (6 bases). The end of the DNA aligns better with TRBJ2-1, so the J call may be wrong. Per the germline V gene, CDR1 is WSHSY and CDR2 is SAAADI. The CDR3 contains 14 residues. The CDR3 spells CASSDRDLPYEQFF. Here the CDR3 DNA reads TGCGCCAGCAGTGACCGGGACTTACCCTACGAGCAGTTCTTC.

V usage is TRBV19 and J usage is TRBJ2-3; 7 bases map to TRBD1. The germline CDR1 and CDR2 sequences are LNHDA and SQIVND (reference sequence). The CDR3 runs to 16 residues. V trimming: 3 bases; J trimming: 2 bases; junction bases outside the gene matches: 8. In DNA, the CDR3 is TGTGCCAGTAGTATCCGACAGGGAGTAAACACAGATACGCAGTATTTT. Translating gives CASSIRQGVNTDTQYF.

This rearrangement joins TRBV19 to TRBJ1-5; D is possibly TRBD1 (6 bases). Germline values: CDR1 LNHDA, CDR2 SQIVND (reference sequence). The CDR3 is made up of 16 amino acids. V shed 4 bases and J shed 4 bases, with 17 bases lying between them. Here the CDR3 reads CASSTTKQGNNQPQHF. The DNA for the CDR3 is TGTGCCAGTAGTACCACGAAGCAGGGGAATAATCAGCCCCAGCATTTT.

Comment on this clone: The junction differs from germline at one of its ends, possibly a read error. The genes are TRBV15 and TRBJ2-7, with D maybe TRBD1 (6 bases). This CDR3 comprises 14 residues. Germline V gene sequence: CDR1 LNHNV, CDR2 YYDKDF (reference sequence). CDR3 region: CATSRGTGSSEQYF. The CDR3 nucleotides are TGTGCCACCAGCAGAGGTACAGGGTCCTCCGAGCAGTACTTC.

This chain uses TRBV6-1 with TRBJ1-2, with TRBD1 identical over 7 bases. CDR1 and CDR2 from the germline V gene are MNHNS and SASEGT. CDR3 size: 16 residues. Trimming removed 4 bases from V and 0 bases from J; junction bases left unmatched: 8. Here the CDR3 DNA reads TGTGCCAGCAGTGGCAGACAGGGAAGGGCTAACTATGGCTACACCTTC. Its translation: CASSGRQGRANYGYTF.

This clone was counted a single time. The rearrangement joins TRBV7-9 to TRBJ2-5; D is unresolved. The CDR3 sequence is 14 residues long. Looked up from germline, CDR1 is SEHNR and CDR2 is FQNEAQ (reference sequence). V was cut by 2 bases and J by 0 bases, with 7 bases left in between. Here the CDR3 reads CASSLRLDQETQYF. CDR3 coding DNA: TGTGCCAGCAGCTTAAGATTAGACCAAGAGACCCAGTACTTC.

Turning to this clone: A read error may produce the germline difference seen at one junction end. V gene TRBV6-1 combines with J gene TRBJ1-1, with 8 nucleotides matching TRBD1. The CDR3 contains 14 residues. From germline, CDR1 is MNHNS and CDR2 SASEGT. CDR3 sequence (DNA): TGTGCCTGCAGTAAGGGGACAGGGAACACTGAAGCTTTCTTT. Encoded protein: CACSKGTGNTEAFF.

The chain uses TRBV5-4 and TRBJ2-7; 9 bases align to TRBD1. Trimming took 3 bases from V and 3 from J; bases not matched to a gene: 4. This CDR3 region has 14 residues. CDR1 and CDR2 from the germline V gene are SGHNT and YYREEE (reference sequence). The CDR3 DNA is TGTGCCAGCAGCTCGACGGACAGGGGCTACGAGCAGTACTTC. Amino acid sequence: CASSSTDRGYEQYF.

This rearrangement joins TRBV4-2 to TRBJ2-7, with 15 bases fitting TRBD2. With V trimmed by 1 base and J by 5 bases, 6 bases remained unmatched. Germline CDR1 LGHNA, CDR2 YNFKEQ. There are 17 residues in the CDR3. CDR3 DNA sequence: TGTGCCAGCAGCCAAGTGGTGGGACTAGCGGGAGGTAACGAGCAGTACTTC. Its protein is CASSQVVGLAGGNEQYF.

This clone appeared once. The V and J genes are TRBV15 and TRBJ2-3; TRBD2 might be the D (6 bases). Germline lookup yields CDR1 LNHNV and CDR2 YYDKDF (reference sequence). Trimming removed 5 bases at V and 3 bases at J, with 21 bases between. The CDR3 contains 17 residues. This chain's CDR3 is CATSRFAGQGKTDTQYF. The CDR3 coding sequence is TGTGCCACCAGCCGCTTCGCGGGGCAGGGTAAAACAGATACGCAGTATTTT.

This clone occurred a few times. At one end, the junction sequence differs from germline, possibly due to a read error. This chain links TRBV4-3 with TRBJ2-1; 10 bases fit TRBD1. The CDR3 length is 18 residues. Germline CDR1 is LGHNA and CDR2 is YSLEER. The CDR3 sequence is CATSQDLTGGLRDNEQFF. The DNA for the CDR3 is TGCGCCACCAGCCAAGATTTGACAGGGGGCCTTCGCGACAATGAGCAGTTCTTC.

V usage is TRBV23-1 and J usage is TRBJ1-2; D ambiguous. TRBV23-1 is noted as an ORF with a role that remains uncertain. The CDR3 loop spans 16 amino acids. V was cut by 2 bases and J by 2 bases, with 15 bases left in between. The CDR3 region has the DNA TGCGCCAGCAGTCAAATAAGGAGGCGACCCAACTATGGCTACACCTTC. Amino acid sequence: CASSQIRRRPNYGYTF.

The rearrangement links TRBV7-9 to TRBJ2-7, with D tentatively TRBD1 (5 bases). CDR1 is SEHNR, CDR2 FQNEAQ, per germline (reference sequence). The V gene lost 5 bases and the J gene lost 4 bases, with 12 bases spanning the gap. CDR3 length equals 13 residues. CDR3 nucleotides: TGTGCCAGCAGCCTGACAGCGCCATACGAGCAGTACTTC. Amino acids: CASSLTAPYEQYF.

The chain recombines TRBV7-9 with TRBJ1-5; D is unclear. CDR1 is SEHNR, CDR2 FQNEAQ, per germline (reference sequence). The V end was cut by 1 base, the J end by 2 bases, with 12 bases between. CDR3 length equals 16 residues. DNA for the CDR3: TGTGCCAGCAGCTTAGTGGGCCCAGTAGGCAATCAGCCCCAGCATTTT. This codes for CASSLVGPVGNQPQHF.

The chain uses TRBV5-1 and TRBJ2-5; 7 nucleotides agree with TRBD1. Germline CDR1 SGHRS, CDR2 YFSETQ. The ends lost 3 bases at V and 2 bases at J; junction bases unmatched: 7. This CDR3 has 15 amino acids. For the CDR3, the DNA is TGCGCCAGCAGCTCGGGACAGACTTTACAAGAGACCCAGTACTTC. Translating gives CASSSGQTLQETQYF.

This chain uses TRBV4-2 with TRBJ2-4, with 7 bases fitting TRBD2. This CDR3 has 16 residues. V lost 4 bases to trimming and J lost 0 bases; unmatched junction nucleotides: 6. Germline V CDR1 and CDR2: LGHNA, YNFKEQ. The CDR3 reads CASSPTSELAKNIQYF. The CDR3 region has the DNA TGTGCCAGCAGCCCTACTAGCGAGCTAGCCAAAAACATTCAGTACTTC.

This rearrangement joins TRBV27 to TRBJ2-3; D may be TRBD1 (5 bases). V lost 0 bases and J lost 2, with 18 bases in between. There are 18 residues in the CDR3. CDR1 is MNHEY, CDR2 SMNVEV, per germline (reference sequence). The CDR3 nucleotides are TGTGCCAGCAGTTTATCCCTTAATTTGGGGCGTTCCACAGATACGCAGTATTTT. Translation: CASSLSLNLGRSTDTQYF.

The count of this clone is one. This sequence joins TRBV4-1 and TRBJ2-7; the D gene is possibly TRBD2 (6 bases). Trimming took off 1 base at V and 2 bases at J, with 9 bases between the two ends. Germline assignment: CDR1 MGHRA and CDR2 YSYEKL. This CDR3 region has 14 residues. The CDR3 bases are TGCGCCAGCAGCCAAGCGGGGGAGACCTACGAGCAGTACTTC. Its translation is CASSQAGETYEQYF.

The genes are TRBV5-1 and TRBJ2-7, with 8 bases fitting TRBD1. V lost 0 bases to trimming and J lost 3 bases; unmatched junction nucleotides: 5. Germline V gives CDR1 SGHRS, CDR2 YFSETQ. The CDR3 has 15 amino acids. The CDR3 DNA sequence: TGCGCCAGCAGCTTGGACACGGGACAGGTCTACGAGCAGTACTTC. Its protein is CASSLDTGQVYEQYF.

The rearrangement joins TRBV11-3 to TRBJ2-2; tentative D call: TRBD2 (6 bases). The CDR3 has 16 residues. V was clipped by 5 bases and J by 1 base, with 14 bases between them. Per germline, CDR1 SGHNT and CDR2 YENEEA. The CDR3 sequence is CASSQRGGENTGELFF. Written as DNA, the CDR3 is TGTGCCAGCAGCCAAAGAGGAGGGGAGAACACCGGGGAGCTGTTTTTT. Using reference TRBV11-3 and TRBJ2-2 for the parts outside the CDR3, the full variable domain is EAGVVQSPRYKIIEKKQPVAFWCNPISGHNTLYWYLQNLGQGPELLIRYENEEAVDDSQLPKDRFSAERLKGVDSTLKIQPAELGDSAVYLCASSQRGGENTGELFFGEGSRLTVL.

This chain joins TRBV14 and TRBJ1-4; 8 bases are a match to TRBD1. Trimming at V came to 3 bases and at J to 6 bases, leaving 9 bases not matched to a gene. CDR3 length: 16 amino acids. Germline values: CDR1 SGHDN, CDR2 FVKESK. The CDR3 sequence: CASSHVLRGRDEKLFF. CDR3 sequence (DNA): TGTGCCAGCAGCCATGTCCTCAGGGGGCGGGATGAAAAACTGTTTTTT.